This entry features one TCR beta chain sequence. Per the germline V gene, CDR1 is MDHEN and CDR2 is SYDVKM. The V end lost 6 bases, the J end lost 2 bases, and 13 bases lay between the germline ends. This CDR3 contains 15 residues. The data stem from a study of blood T cell repertoires in COVID-19. Study overall: Researchers got acute and convalescent COVID-19 samples from the United States, Italy and Spain. PBMCs, B-cell-depleted T cells, or T cells were the source of the cDNA or gDNA that made up the material.

Authors' methods: Quantification of nucleated cells was approximated via reference gene primer amplification. Clones were sequenced by immunoSEQ multiplex PCR, and TCRdb holds only the in-frame ones, with some missing. D and trimming come from the DNA, and the V and J calls and clone size come from that table. The sample gives 200,000 to 250,000 clones, approximately 86% of which show up once; 1.5% is in the top ten. This chain joins TRBV28 and TRBJ2-2; a weak D match, TRBD1 (5 bases). The sample taken for sequencing was peripheral blood. The sequence derives from a man in his late teens or twenties with active or convalescent COVID-19. As DNA, the CDR3 is TGTGCCAGCAGACACACCAGGGATAACACCGGGGAGCTGTTTTTT. The encoded protein is CASRHTRDNTGELFF. The variable domain in full, completed from reference TRBV28 and TRBJ2-2, reads DVKVTQSSRYLVKRTGEKVFLECVQDMDHENMFWYRQDPGLGLRLIYFSYDVKMKEKGDIPEGYSVSREKKERFSLILESASTNQTSMYLCASRHTRDNTGELFFGEGSRLTVL.